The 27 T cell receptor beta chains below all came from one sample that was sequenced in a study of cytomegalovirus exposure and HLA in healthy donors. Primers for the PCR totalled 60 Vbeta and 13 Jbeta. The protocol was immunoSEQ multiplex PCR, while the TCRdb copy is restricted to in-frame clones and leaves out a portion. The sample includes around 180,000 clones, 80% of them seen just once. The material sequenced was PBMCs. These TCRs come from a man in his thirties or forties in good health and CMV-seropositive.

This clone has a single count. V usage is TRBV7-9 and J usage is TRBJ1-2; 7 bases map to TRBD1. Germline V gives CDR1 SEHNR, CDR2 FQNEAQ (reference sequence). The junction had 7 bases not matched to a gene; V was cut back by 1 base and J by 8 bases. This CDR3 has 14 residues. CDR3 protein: CASSLDGQAGGYTF. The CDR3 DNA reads TGTGCCAGCAGCTTAGACGGACAGGCCGGCGGCTACACCTTC.

The DNA for the CDR3 is TGCGCCAGCAGCTTGAGTCAGGTCGGCTACACCTTC. It yields the protein CASSLSQVGYTF. The rearrangement uses TRBV5-1 and TRBJ1-2, with D hard to call. The CDR3 sequence is 12 residues long. The V end was cut by 1 base, the J end by 8 bases, with 9 bases between. Per germline, CDR1 SGHRS and CDR2 YFSETQ. Complete variable domain (other parts from reference TRBV5-1 and TRBJ1-2): KAGVTQTPRYLIKTRGQQVTLSCSPISGHRSVSWYQQTPGQGLQFLFEYFSETQRNKGNFPGRFSGRQFSNSRSEMNVSTLELGDSALYLCASSLSQVGYTFGSGTRLTVV.

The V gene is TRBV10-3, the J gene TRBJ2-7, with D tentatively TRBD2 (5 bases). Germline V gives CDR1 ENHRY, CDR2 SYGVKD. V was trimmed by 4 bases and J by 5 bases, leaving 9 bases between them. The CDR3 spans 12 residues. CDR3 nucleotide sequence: TGTGCCATCAGTGCGGGGAAGCACGAGCAGTACTTC. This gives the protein CAISAGKHEQYF.

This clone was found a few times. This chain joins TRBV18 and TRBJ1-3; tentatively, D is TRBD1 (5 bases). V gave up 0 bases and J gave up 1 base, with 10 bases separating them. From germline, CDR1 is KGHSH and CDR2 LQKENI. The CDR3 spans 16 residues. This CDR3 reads CASSPPPGLSGNTIYF. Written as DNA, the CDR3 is TGTGCCAGCTCACCACCGCCAGGGCTTTCTGGAAACACCATATATTTT.

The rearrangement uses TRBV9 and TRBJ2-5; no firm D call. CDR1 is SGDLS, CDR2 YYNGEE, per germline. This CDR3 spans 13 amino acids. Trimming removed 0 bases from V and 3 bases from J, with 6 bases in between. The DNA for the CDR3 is TGTGCCAGCAGCGTAGGAATAGAAGAGACCCAGTACTTC. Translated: CASSVGIEETQYF.

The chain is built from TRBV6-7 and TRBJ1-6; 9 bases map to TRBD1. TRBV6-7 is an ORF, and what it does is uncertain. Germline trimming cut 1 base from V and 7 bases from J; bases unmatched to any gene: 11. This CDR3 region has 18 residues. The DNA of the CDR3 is TGTGCCAGCAGTTACTGGGACAGGGAATCCTATCGGAATTCACCCCTCCACTTT. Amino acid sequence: CASSYWDRESYRNSPLHF.

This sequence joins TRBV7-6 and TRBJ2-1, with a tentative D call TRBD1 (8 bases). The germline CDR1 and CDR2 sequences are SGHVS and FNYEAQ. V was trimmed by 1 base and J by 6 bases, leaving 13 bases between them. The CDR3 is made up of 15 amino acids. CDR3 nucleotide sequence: TGTGCCAGCAGCTTAGGGCGGGGGACAGGCAATGAGCAGTTCTTC. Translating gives CASSLGRGTGNEQFF. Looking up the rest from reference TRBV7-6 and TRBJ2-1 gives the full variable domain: GAGVSQSPRYKVTKRGQDVALRCDPISGHVSLYWYRQALGQGPEFLTYFNYEAQQDKSGLPNDRFSAERPEGSISTLTIQRTEQRDSAMYRCASSLGRGTGNEQFFGPGTRLTVL.

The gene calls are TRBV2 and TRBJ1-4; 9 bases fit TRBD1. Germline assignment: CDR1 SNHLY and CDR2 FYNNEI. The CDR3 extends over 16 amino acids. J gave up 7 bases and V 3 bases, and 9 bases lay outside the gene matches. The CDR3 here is CASSDFLGQGGEKLFF. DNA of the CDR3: TGTGCCAGCAGTGATTTTCTGGGACAGGGAGGTGAAAAACTGTTTTTT.

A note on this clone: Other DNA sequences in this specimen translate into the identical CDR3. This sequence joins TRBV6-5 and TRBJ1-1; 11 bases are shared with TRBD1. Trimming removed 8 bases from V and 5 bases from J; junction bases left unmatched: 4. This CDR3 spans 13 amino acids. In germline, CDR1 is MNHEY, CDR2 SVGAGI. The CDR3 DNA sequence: TGTGCCAGCTGGACAGGGGGCGCGACTGAAGCTTTCTTT. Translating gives CASWTGGATEAFF.

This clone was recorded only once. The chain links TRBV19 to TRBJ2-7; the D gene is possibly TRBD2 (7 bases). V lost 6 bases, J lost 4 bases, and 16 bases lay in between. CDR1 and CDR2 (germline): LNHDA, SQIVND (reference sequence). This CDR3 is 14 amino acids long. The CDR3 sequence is CASSPGRGPYEQYF. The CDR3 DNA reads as TGTGCCAGTAGCCCGGGGCGGGGGCCGTACGAGCAGTACTTC.

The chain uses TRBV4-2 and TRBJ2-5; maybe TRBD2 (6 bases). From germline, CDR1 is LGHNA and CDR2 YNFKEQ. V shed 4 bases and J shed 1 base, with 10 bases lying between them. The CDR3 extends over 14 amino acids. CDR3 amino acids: CASSRPTSQETQYF. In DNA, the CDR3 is TGTGCCAGCAGCCGCCCGACTAGCCAAGAGACCCAGTACTTC.

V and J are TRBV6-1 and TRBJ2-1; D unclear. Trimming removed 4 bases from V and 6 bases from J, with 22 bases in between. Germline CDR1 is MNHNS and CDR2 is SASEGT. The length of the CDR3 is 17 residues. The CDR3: CASSGLFVPERPNEQFF. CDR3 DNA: TGTGCCAGCAGTGGCTTATTTGTCCCGGAGCGTCCCAATGAGCAGTTCTTC.

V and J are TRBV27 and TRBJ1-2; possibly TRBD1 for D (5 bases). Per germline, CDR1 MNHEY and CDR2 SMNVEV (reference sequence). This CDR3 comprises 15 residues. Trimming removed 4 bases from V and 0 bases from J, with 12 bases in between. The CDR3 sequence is CASSSPTEANYGYTF. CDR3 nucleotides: TGTGCCAGCAGTTCCCCGACAGAAGCTAACTATGGCTACACCTTC.

CDR3 coding DNA: TGTGCCAGCAGCGTAACGACCAAGGGGGACACTGAAGCTTTCTTT. It yields the protein CASSVTTKGDTEAFF. This sequence joins TRBV7-2 and TRBJ1-1, with D perhaps matching TRBD1 (6 bases). This CDR3 spans 15 amino acids. The germline V gene has CDR1 SGHTA and CDR2 FQGNSA. Trimming took off 5 bases at V and 3 bases at J, with 16 bases between the two ends.

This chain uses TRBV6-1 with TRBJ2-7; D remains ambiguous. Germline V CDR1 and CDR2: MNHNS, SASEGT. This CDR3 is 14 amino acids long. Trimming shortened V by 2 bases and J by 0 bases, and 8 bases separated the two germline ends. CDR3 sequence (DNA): TGTGCCAGCAGTGAATTTTTCAGCTCCTACGAGCAGTACTTC. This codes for CASSEFFSSYEQYF.

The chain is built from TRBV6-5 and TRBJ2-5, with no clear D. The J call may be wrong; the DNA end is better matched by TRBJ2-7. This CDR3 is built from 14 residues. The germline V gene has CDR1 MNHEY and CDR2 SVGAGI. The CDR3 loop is CASSYRASSYEQYF. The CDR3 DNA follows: TGTGCCAGCAGTTACCGCGCAAGCTCCTACGAGCAGTACTTC.

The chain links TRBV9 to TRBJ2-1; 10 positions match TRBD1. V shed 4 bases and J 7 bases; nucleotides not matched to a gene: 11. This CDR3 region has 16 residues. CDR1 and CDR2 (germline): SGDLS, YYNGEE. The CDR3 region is CASSPPGQGIGNEQFF. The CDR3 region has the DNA TGTGCCAGCAGCCCCCCGGGACAGGGGATAGGGAATGAGCAGTTCTTC.

The CDR3: CASTTRLGELFF. For the CDR3, the DNA is TGTGCCAGCACCACACGTTTAGGGGAGCTGTTTTTT. This chain links TRBV28 with TRBJ2-2; no reliable D call. This CDR3 comprises 12 residues. The germline CDR1 and CDR2 sequences are MDHEN and SYDVKM. V was trimmed by 7 bases and J by 8 bases, leaving 11 bases between them.

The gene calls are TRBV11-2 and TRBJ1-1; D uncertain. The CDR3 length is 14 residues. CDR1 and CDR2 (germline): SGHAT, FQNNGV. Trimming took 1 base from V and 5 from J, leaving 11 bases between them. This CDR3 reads CASSLVPAETEAFF. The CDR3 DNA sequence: TGTGCCAGCAGCTTAGTGCCCGCGGAAACTGAAGCTTTCTTT.

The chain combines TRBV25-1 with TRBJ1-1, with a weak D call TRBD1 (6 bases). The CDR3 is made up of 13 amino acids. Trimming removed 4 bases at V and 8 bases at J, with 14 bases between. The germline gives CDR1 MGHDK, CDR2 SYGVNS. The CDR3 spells CASSANREIEAFF. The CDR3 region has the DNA TGTGCCAGCAGTGCAAACAGGGAAATCGAAGCTTTCTTT. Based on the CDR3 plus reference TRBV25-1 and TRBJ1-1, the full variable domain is EADIYQTPRYLVIGTGKKITLECSQTMGHDKMYWYQQDPGMELHLIHYSYGVNSTEKGDLSSESTVSRIRTEHFPLTLESARPSHTSQYLCASSANREIEAFFGQGTRLTVV.

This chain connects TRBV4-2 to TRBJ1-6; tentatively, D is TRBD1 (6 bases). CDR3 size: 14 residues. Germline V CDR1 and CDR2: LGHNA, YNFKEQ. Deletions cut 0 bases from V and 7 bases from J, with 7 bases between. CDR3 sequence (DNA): TGTGCCAGCAGCCAAGAGGACAGAAATTCACCCCTCCACTTT. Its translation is CASSQEDRNSPLHF.

The CDR3 sequence is CASIRGGGSDTQYF. The CDR3 DNA reads TGTGCCAGCATCCGGGGGGGCGGGTCAGATACGCAGTATTTT. The V gene is TRBV7-9, the J gene TRBJ2-3, with 8 bases matching TRBD2. The CDR3 is made up of 14 amino acids. Germline assignment: CDR1 SEHNR and CDR2 FQNEAQ (reference sequence). V lost 7 bases and J lost 4; bases outside the gene matches: 7.

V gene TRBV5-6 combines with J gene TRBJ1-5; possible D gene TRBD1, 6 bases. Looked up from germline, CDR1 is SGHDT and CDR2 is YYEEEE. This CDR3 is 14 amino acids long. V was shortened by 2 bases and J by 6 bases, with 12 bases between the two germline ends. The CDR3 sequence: CASSLQGWGQPQHF. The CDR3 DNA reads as TGTGCCAGCAGCTTACAGGGTTGGGGTCAGCCCCAGCATTTT.

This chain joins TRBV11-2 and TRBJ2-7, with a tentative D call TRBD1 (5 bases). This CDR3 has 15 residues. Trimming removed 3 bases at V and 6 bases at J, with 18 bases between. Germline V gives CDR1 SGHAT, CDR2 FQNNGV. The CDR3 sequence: CASSFPQGTLFEQYF. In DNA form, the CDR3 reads TGTGCCAGCAGCTTTCCCCAGGGAACCCTTTTCGAGCAGTACTTC.

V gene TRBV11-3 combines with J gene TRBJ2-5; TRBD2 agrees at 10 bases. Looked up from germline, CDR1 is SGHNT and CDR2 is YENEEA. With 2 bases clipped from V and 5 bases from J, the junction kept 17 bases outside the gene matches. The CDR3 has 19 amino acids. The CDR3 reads CASSLRGLAATPRTETQYF. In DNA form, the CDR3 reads TGTGCCAGCAGCTTACGCGGACTAGCGGCAACCCCAAGGACCGAGACCCAGTACTTC.

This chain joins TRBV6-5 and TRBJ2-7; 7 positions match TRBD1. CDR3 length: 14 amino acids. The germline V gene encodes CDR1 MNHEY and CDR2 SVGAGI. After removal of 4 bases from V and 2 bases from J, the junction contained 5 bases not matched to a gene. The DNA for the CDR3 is TGTGCCAGCAGTTTTGGGGACAGACCCTACGAGCAGTACTTC. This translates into CASSFGDRPYEQYF.

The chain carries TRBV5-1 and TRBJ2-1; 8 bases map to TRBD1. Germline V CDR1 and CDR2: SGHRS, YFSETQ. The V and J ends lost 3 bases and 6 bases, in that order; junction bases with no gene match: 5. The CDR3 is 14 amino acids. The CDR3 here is CASSSDRGANEQFF. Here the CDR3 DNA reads TGCGCCAGCAGCTCCGACAGGGGTGCCAATGAGCAGTTCTTC. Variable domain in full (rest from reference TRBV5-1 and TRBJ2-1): KAGVTQTPRYLIKTRGQQVTLSCSPISGHRSVSWYQQTPGQGLQFLFEYFSETQRNKGNFPGRFSGRQFSNSRSEMNVSTLELGDSALYLCASSSDRGANEQFFGPGTRLTVL.